This entry lists 12 T cell receptor beta chains sequenced from one sample in a study of blood T cell repertoires in COVID-19. Only in-frame clones appear in the TCRdb table, and some are missing; sequencing was by immunoSEQ multiplex PCR. The table lists roughly 360,000 clones, around 87% of them singletons. The sequenced sample consisted of PBMCs or T cells enriched from blood (not recorded which). All receptors derive from a man aged 30 to 39 who had recovered from COVID-19.

The genes are TRBV2 and TRBJ1-1; D perhaps matches TRBD1 (5 bases). CDR3 length: 13 amino acids. Per the germline V gene, CDR1 is SNHLY and CDR2 is FYNNEI. The V gene lost 4 bases and the J gene lost 11 bases, with 17 bases spanning the gap. CDR3 sequence: CASSVQQRQSAFF. The CDR3 DNA is TGTGCCAGCAGTGTACAACAGAGACAGTCCGCTTTCTTT.

This clone appeared a few times. The V and J genes are TRBV19 and TRBJ1-1; 7 bases match TRBD1. Germline CDR1 reads LNHDA; CDR2 reads SQIVND (reference sequence). The CDR3 loop spans 14 amino acids. After removal of 5 bases from V and 10 bases from J, the junction contained 13 bases not matched to a gene. The CDR3: CASSPLLGQIGAFF. Written as DNA, the CDR3 is TGTGCCAGTAGTCCCCTACTGGGACAGATCGGAGCTTTCTTT.

This clone was picked up a small number of times. Written as DNA, the CDR3 is TGTGCCAGCAGCCAAAAGGGGGGGCTAAAGTCGTCCGAGCAGTACTTC. Encoded protein: CASSQKGGLKSSEQYF. The V call is TRBV3-1 (or the pseudogene TRBV3-2), the J call TRBJ2-7, with D possibly TRBD2 on 7 matching bases. The CDR3 runs to 16 residues. Per the germline V gene, CDR1 is LGHDT and CDR2 is YNNKEL (reference sequence). V was cut by 2 bases and J by 6 bases, with 20 bases left in between.

V and J are TRBV11-2 and TRBJ1-6; a weak D match, TRBD1 (6 bases). The CDR3 is made up of 15 amino acids. Trimming pared 3 bases from V and 6 bases from J, leaving 12 bases between. Germline V gene lookup returns CDR1 SGHAT and CDR2 FQNNGV. CDR3 bases: TGTGCCAGCAGCTTCCAGGACAGTGGTAATTCACCCCTCCACTTT. Translating it yields CASSFQDSGNSPLHF.

The chain joins TRBV6-5 to TRBJ2-5; TRBD2 aligns across 10 bases. Looked up from germline, CDR1 is MNHEY and CDR2 is SVGAGI. The CDR3 is 15 amino acids. With V trimmed by 7 bases and J by 1 base, 6 bases remained unmatched. The CDR3 loop is CASTGLAGAQETQYF. The CDR3 bases are TGTGCCAGCACCGGGCTAGCGGGGGCCCAAGAGACCCAGTACTTC.

V and J are TRBV6-2 or TRBV6-3 and TRBJ1-3; 7 nucleotides line up with TRBD1. The junction had 5 bases not matched to a gene; V was cut back by 1 base and J by 2 bases. Germline V gives CDR1 MNHEY, CDR2 SVGEGT. This CDR3 has 16 amino acids. The CDR3 bases are TGTGCCAGCAGTTACTACCCGACAGGGACTGGAAACACCATATATTTT. Translated, it gives CASSYYPTGTGNTIYF.

The chain carries TRBV3-1 (or the pseudogene TRBV3-2) and TRBJ2-7; TRBD2 agrees at 10 bases. After removal of 1 base from V and 4 bases from J, the junction contained 7 bases not matched to a gene. The germline V gene has CDR1 LGHDT and CDR2 YNNKEL (reference sequence). This CDR3 has 16 amino acids. The CDR3 protein is CASSQGTSGVIYEQYF. Written as DNA, the CDR3 is TGTGCCAGCAGCCAAGGAACTAGCGGGGTCATTTACGAGCAGTACTTC.

This chain links TRBV10-3 with TRBJ2-7; 12 nucleotides line up with TRBD1. With V trimmed by 5 bases and J by 6 bases, 5 bases remained unmatched. The CDR3 totals 14 residues. Germline assignment: CDR1 ENHRY and CDR2 SYGVKD. The CDR3 region has the DNA TGTGCCATCAGTCCGGGACAGGGGGCTTCCGAGCAGTACTTC. Amino acids: CAISPGQGASEQYF.

V gene TRBV10-3 combines with J gene TRBJ1-1; possibly TRBD1 for D (5 bases). V dropped 10 bases and J dropped 2 bases, with 17 bases sitting between them. The germline V gene has CDR1 ENHRY and CDR2 SYGVKD. The length of the CDR3 is 14 residues. This CDR3 is CATLRGQGNTEAFF. CDR3 bases: TGTGCCACCTTGCGGGGCCAGGGAAACACTGAAGCTTTCTTT.

This clone was detected a few times. This rearrangement joins TRBV3-1 (or the pseudogene TRBV3-2) to TRBJ1-2, with unresolved D. CDR1 is LGHDT, CDR2 YNNKEL, per germline (reference sequence). V gave up 1 base and J gave up 5 bases, with 8 bases separating them. The CDR3 loop spans 13 amino acids. The CDR3 coding sequence is TGTGCCAGCAGCCAAGGGGCAAGTTATGGCTACACCTTC. Its translation: CASSQGASYGYTF.

This clone occurred a few times. Other DNA sequences of this sample code for an identical CDR3. This chain uses TRBV5-6 with TRBJ2-7, with TRBD1 matching over 7 bases. The V gene end was trimmed by 4 bases and the J gene end by 3 bases; junction bases not matched to a gene: 1. The CDR3 extends over 12 amino acids. Germline V CDR1 and CDR2: SGHDT, YYEEEE. CDR3 in DNA: TGTGCCAGCAGCCGGACAGGCTACGAGCAGTACTTC. Its protein is CASSRTGYEQYF.

J is TRBJ1-2 and V is TRBV6-2 or TRBV6-3, with 10 bases fitting TRBD1. Looked up from germline, CDR1 is MNHEY and CDR2 is SVGEGT. The junction had 10 bases not matched to a gene; V was cut back by 5 bases and J by 4 bases. This CDR3 region has 16 residues. CDR3 coding DNA: TGTGCCAGCAGTAACCCCCTGGGACAGGGGAGCTATGGCTACACCTTC. It is translated as CASSNPLGQGSYGYTF.